This T cell receptor (beta chain) was sequenced for a study of Graves' ophthalmopathy and Graves' hyperthyroidism. Amplified material comprised TCR beta CDR3 regions derived from RNA transcripts. RT-PCR in the first round used HTBI primers; a second-round multiplex PCR followed. TCRdb itself ran the multiplex PCR reads through MiXCR, one entry per CDR3 protein. The sample includes hundreds of thousands of distinct CDR3 sequences, approximately 21% of them seen just once. Trimming cost V 3 bases and J 5 bases, with 16 bases left between them. Germline loops: CDR1 LNHDA, CDR2 SQIVND (reference sequence). The CDR3 is made up of 15 amino acids.

The chain recombines TRBV19 with TRBJ1-2, with D possibly matching TRBD1 (5 bases). This clonotype was sampled from a woman in her late teens or twenties with stable Graves' hyperthyroidism. The sample consisted of peripheral blood. In nucleotides, the CDR3 is TGTGCCAGTAGTATCCCGATGCCTCCAGGGTATGGCTACACCTTC. Amino acid sequence: CASSIPMPPGYGYTF.